The TCR beta chain under discussion was sequenced for a study of T cell repertoires in cytomegalovirus infection. Study summary: Carrying CMV and the relevant HLA type showed in public TCR beta signatures. General observations from the study: HLA-C-restricted CMV clonotypes gave the most frequent clonotype in two of eight donors. CMV carriers with the relevant HLA were identified by cumulative public TCR beta family frequency.

About this clonotype: Its specificity is not known. A junction boundary mismatches the germline segment, possibly from a read error.

MiXCR, run by TCRdb on the reads, gives a single entry per CDR3 protein. In the table there are 630,000 or so distinct CDR3 sequences, roughly a quarter of which are singletons. This CDR3 contains 15 residues. Germline V gene lookup returns CDR1 LNHDA and CDR2 SQIVND (reference sequence). Source material: CD8+ T cells from PBMCs. The origin of this receptor is a human donor in good health (CMV status not recorded). Some clones in this sample may be carry-over from other donors' samples. This chain connects TRBV19 to TRBJ1-1, with D maybe TRBD1 (6 bases). The CDR3 sequence: CVSRNQDRVNTEAFF. For the CDR3, the DNA is TGTGTCAGTAGAAACCAGGACAGAGTAAACACTGAAGCTTTCTTT.